This T cell receptor beta chain was documented in a study of shared clonotypes between healthy human individuals. Clones were read by immunoSEQ multiplex PCR, and TCRdb kept only the in-frame ones, dropping some. There are about 1,800,000 clones in the sample; just under 95% occur only once, and less than 1.5% lies in the top ten. The V end lost 3 bases, the J end lost 2 bases, and 11 bases lay between the germline ends. Germline V gives CDR1 SGHDN, CDR2 FVKESK. The CDR3 covers 14 residues. Terminally differentiated effector memory CD45RA+ cells were excluded from the naive CD8 cells, which were CD45RO-negative and positively selected for CCR7.

The specimen was naive CD8+ T cells sorted from blood. The receptor was derived from a man in his late teens or twenties in good health. The chain has TRBV14 and TRBJ2-7; no definite D call. CDR3 coding DNA: TGTGCCAGCAGCCAGGCTTCCCTCCCCTACGAGCAGTACTTC. Amino acid sequence: CASSQASLPYEQYF.